This T cell receptor (beta chain) was obtained from a study of cytotoxic CD8 clonotypes in ibrutinib-treated CLL. Remarks on this clone: As yet, its antigen is unknown.

T cells were sequenced at a targeted depth of 1 in 200,000 to 1 in 1 million. Data came from immunoSEQ multiplex PCR; TCRdb stores just in-frame clones and leaves some out. In the table there are about 310,000 clones, roughly 79% of which are singletons. Looked up from germline, CDR1 is SGHTA and CDR2 is FQGTGA. V gave up 3 bases and J gave up 1 base; unmatched junction bases: 3. The CDR3 totals 14 residues. General study findings and limits: Clonotypes that were public were uncommon, and they contracted or stayed stable on treatment.

V usage is TRBV7-3 and J usage is TRBJ2-7, with TRBD1 matching over 7 bases. This TCR came from a human donor with chronic lymphocytic leukemia. Specimen: PBMCs, collected before ibrutinib treatment. CDR3 residues: CASSFGDSSYEQYF. The CDR3 region has the DNA TGTGCCAGCAGCTTTGGGGACAGTTCCTACGAGCAGTACTTC.